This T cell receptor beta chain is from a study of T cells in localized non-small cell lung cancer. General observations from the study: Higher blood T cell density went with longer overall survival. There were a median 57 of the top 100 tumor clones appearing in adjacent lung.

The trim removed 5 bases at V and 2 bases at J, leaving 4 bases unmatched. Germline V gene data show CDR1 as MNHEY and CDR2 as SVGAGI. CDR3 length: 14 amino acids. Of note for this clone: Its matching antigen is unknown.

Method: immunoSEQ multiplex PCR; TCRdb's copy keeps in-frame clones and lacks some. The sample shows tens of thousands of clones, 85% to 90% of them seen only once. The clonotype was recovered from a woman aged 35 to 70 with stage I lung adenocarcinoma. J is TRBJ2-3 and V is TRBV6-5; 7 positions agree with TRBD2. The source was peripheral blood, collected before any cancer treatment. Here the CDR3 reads CASSPGLYTDTQYF. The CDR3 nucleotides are TGTGCCAGCAGTCCGGGACTATACACAGATACGCAGTATTTT.